The 14 T cell receptor beta chains below come from one sample, sequenced in a study of control samples from healthy donors and cancer patients. TCRdb keeps only in-frame clones here, not all; method: immunoSEQ multiplex PCR. The data hold about 150,000 clones, with just under 95% observed a single time. Sequencing was performed on PBMCs. The receptors come from a man in his fifties or sixties with colorectal cancer.

This chain uses TRBV5-1 with TRBJ1-2; 7 bases agree with TRBD1. CDR1 and CDR2 from the germline V gene are SGHRS and YFSETQ. Trimming at V came to 4 bases and at J to 4 bases, leaving 7 bases not matched to a gene. CDR3 size: 14 residues. The CDR3 DNA reads TGCGCCAGCAGCCCCCGGGACAGCGCCTATGGCTACACCTTC. Translating gives CASSPRDSAYGYTF.

The chain uses TRBV6-5 and TRBJ1-1, with D possibly TRBD1 on 5 matching bases. V gave up 6 bases and J gave up 1 base, with 15 bases separating them. This CDR3 has 15 amino acids. Germline V lookup: CDR1 MNHEY, CDR2 SVGAGI. In DNA form, the CDR3 reads TGTGCCAGCAGATTAGACAGCACCACGAACACTGAAGCTTTCTTT. It encodes CASRLDSTTNTEAFF.

This chain links TRBV7-9 with TRBJ2-3; D may correspond to TRBD1 or TRBD2 (6 bases each). Trimming left V 0 bases short and J 2 bases short, with 9 bases between. There are 15 residues in the CDR3. Germline V gives CDR1 SEHNR, CDR2 FQNEAQ (reference sequence). The CDR3 DNA reads as TGTGCCAGCAGCTTAGCAGGGGGGTCCACAGATACGCAGTATTTT. Its protein product is CASSLAGGSTDTQYF.

The V call is TRBV18, the J call TRBJ2-2; a possible D gene is TRBD1 (6 bases). Germline V CDR1 and CDR2: KGHSH, LQKENI. This CDR3 region has 16 residues. Trimming shortened V by 3 bases and J by 2 bases, and 13 bases separated the two germline ends. The CDR3 nucleotides read TGTGCCAGCTCACCGGGCCTAGGGGGTAACACCGGGGAGCTGTTTTTT. It translates to CASSPGLGGNTGELFF.

The V call is TRBV3-1 (or the pseudogene TRBV3-2), the J call TRBJ1-3; the D is unclear. With 3 bases removed from V and 0 bases from J, the gap between germline ends came to 9 bases. This CDR3 spans 15 amino acids. CDR1 is LGHDT and CDR2 is YNNKEL in the germline V gene (reference sequence). CDR3 in DNA: TGTGCCAGCAGCCAGGTCCGAAACTCTGGAAACACCATATATTTT. It is translated as CASSQVRNSGNTIYF.

Comment on this clone: Other DNA sequences within the sample encode an identical CDR3. The chain employs TRBV6-5 and TRBJ2-7; 8 positions match TRBD2. Germline trimming cut 4 bases from V and 1 base from J; bases unmatched to any gene: 3. CDR3 size: 14 residues. From germline, CDR1 is MNHEY and CDR2 SVGAGI. The CDR3 reads CASSSGGSSYEQYF. Written as DNA, the CDR3 is TGTGCCAGCAGTTCGGGAGGGAGTTCCTACGAGCAGTACTTC.

The genes are TRBV9 and TRBJ2-3; 7 nucleotides match TRBD2. Germline CDR1 SGDLS, CDR2 YYNGEE. The CDR3 totals 15 residues. The junction had 11 bases not matched to a gene; V was cut back by 4 bases and J by 6 bases. The CDR3 nucleotides read TGTGCCAGCAGCTCCGTGGGCCTAGCGGCGGATACGCAGTATTTT. Protein: CASSSVGLAADTQYF.

CDR3: CASSFQGRVPQETQYF. CDR3 nucleotides: TGCGCCAGCAGCTTTCAGGGGAGGGTACCCCAAGAGACCCAGTACTTC. The genes are TRBV5-1 and TRBJ2-5; D might be TRBD2 (7 bases). Germline V gene data show CDR1 as SGHRS and CDR2 as YFSETQ. The CDR3 spans 16 residues. V was trimmed by 2 bases and J by 1 base, leaving 15 bases between them.

The rearrangement joins TRBV27 to TRBJ2-1; 9 nucleotides line up with TRBD2. This CDR3 is 19 amino acids long. In germline, CDR1 is MNHEY, CDR2 SMNVEV (reference sequence). The trim removed 1 base at V and 4 bases at J, leaving 14 bases unmatched. The CDR3 region has the DNA TGTGCCAGCAGTTTATACCCCAGCGGGGGGTCCAAGAAGTACAATGAGCAGTTCTTC. The encoded protein is CASSLYPSGGSKKYNEQFF.

The chain couples TRBV6-6 to TRBJ2-2; weak D call: TRBD1 (6 bases). V was trimmed by 5 bases and J by 0 bases, leaving 10 bases between them. Germline V lookup: CDR1 MNHNY, CDR2 SVGAGI (reference sequence). This CDR3 is built from 15 residues. DNA of the CDR3: TGTGCCAGCAGTCCCGGACAGCCGAACACCGGGGAGCTGTTTTTT. Translated, it gives CASSPGQPNTGELFF.

The rearrangement uses TRBV6-2 or TRBV6-3 and TRBJ2-7; D gene ambiguous. V dropped 2 bases and J dropped 5 bases, with 13 bases sitting between them. This CDR3 region has 14 residues. The germline CDR1 and CDR2 sequences are MNHEY and SVGEGT. CDR3 sequence (DNA): TGTGCCAGCAGTTACATGGGTCTCGGCCACGAGCAGTACTTC. It yields the protein CASSYMGLGHEQYF.

This rearrangement joins TRBV4-2 to TRBJ2-2, with TRBD2 matching 10 bases. Germline V gene lookup returns CDR1 LGHNA and CDR2 YNFKEQ. The CDR3 is 15 amino acids. The V gene end was trimmed by 0 bases and the J gene end by 11 bases; junction bases not matched to a gene: 6. Here the CDR3 reads CASSQDKRGGLELFF. CDR3 coding DNA: TGTGCCAGCAGCCAAGATAAGCGGGGGGGCCTTGAGCTGTTTTTT.

The V and J genes are TRBV12-3 or TRBV12-4 and TRBJ1-5; D uncertain. The CDR3 runs 12 residues. Trimming stripped 2 bases from V and 11 bases from J, with 10 bases between. The CDR3 DNA sequence: TGTGCCAGCAGTTTATGGCAGAGGGCCCAGCATTTT. This gives the protein CASSLWQRAQHF.

This sequence joins TRBV19 and TRBJ2-3, with a possible D match to TRBD2 (6 bases). CDR1 and CDR2 (germline): LNHDA, SQIVND (reference sequence). The V end lost 7 bases, the J end lost 0 bases, and 17 bases lay between the germline ends. The CDR3 loop spans 16 amino acids. CDR3 nucleotides: TGTGCCAGTAACTCCGTACTCGGAGGGAGCACAGATACGCAGTATTTT. This translates into CASNSVLGGSTDTQYF. The complete variable domain, with remaining parts taken from reference TRBV19 and TRBJ2-3, reads DGGITQSPKYLFRKEGQNVTLSCEQNLNHDAMYWYRQDPGQGLRLIYYSQIVNDFQKGDIAEGYSVSREKKESFPLTVTSAQKNPTAFYLCASNSVLGGSTDTQYFGPGTRLTVL.